A selection of T cell receptor beta chains follows, all from one sample in a study of PD-1 blockade in classical Hodgkin lymphoma. Profiling relied on immunoSEQ multiplex PCR, and the TCRdb table lists in-frame clones only, not all of them. This table has 70,000 to 80,000 clones, 85% to 95% appearing once. Here the sequenced sample was peripheral blood mononuclear cells (PBMCs), taken at baseline. The receptor source for this set is a human donor with classical Hodgkin lymphoma. The CDR3 runs from the conserved cysteine through the conserved F or W. D genes are given only for firm matches. The listing skips clone size in some rows; elsewhere it reads once, few, many or a size class.

J gene: TRBJ1-2; V gene: TRBV6-5; clone size: .; D gene: .; CDR3 protein: CASSYMGHDGYTF; CDR3 DNA: TGTGCCAGCAGTTACATGGGGCATGATGGCTACACCTTC
J gene: TRBJ1-3; V gene: TRBV19; clone size: .; D gene: .; CDR3 protein: CASSMTPVRTFGNTIYF; CDR3 DNA: TGTGCCAGTAGTATGACCCCGGTCAGGACATTCGGAAACACCATATATTTT
J gene: TRBJ1-5; V gene: TRBV4-2; clone size: few; D gene: .; CDR3 protein: CASSQDVSQPQHF; CDR3 DNA: TGTGCCAGCAGCCAAGATGTGTCTCAGCCCCAGCATTTT
J gene: TRBJ1-1; V gene: TRBV27; clone size: .; D gene: .; CDR3 protein: CASGPVRGKNTEAFF; CDR3 DNA: TGTGCCAGCGGCCCGGTCCGGGGAAAGAACACTGAAGCTTTCTTT
J gene: TRBJ1-2; V gene: TRBV5-4; clone size: .; D gene: .; CDR3 protein: CASSPWMRGQIEYGYTF; CDR3 DNA: TGTGCCAGCAGCCCCTGGATGCGAGGACAGATTGAGTATGGCTACACCTTC
J gene: TRBJ2-1; V gene: TRBV5-6; clone size: .; D gene: .; CDR3 protein: CASSLGTLPNEQFF; CDR3 DNA: TGTGCCAGCAGCTTGGGGACTCTTCCCAATGAGCAGTTCTTC
J gene: TRBJ2-5; V gene: TRBV9; clone size: .; D gene: .; CDR3 protein: CASSVSSEETQYF; CDR3 DNA: TGTGCCAGCAGCGTATCCTCAGAAGAGACCCAGTACTTC
J gene: TRBJ2-1; V gene: TRBV9; clone size: .; D gene: TRBD2; CDR3 protein: CASSVVALAGDNEQFF; CDR3 DNA: TGTGCCAGCAGCGTAGTGGCACTAGCGGGGGACAATGAGCAGTTCTTC
J gene: TRBJ2-5; V gene: TRBV5-1; clone size: .; D gene: .; CDR3 protein: CASSRQETQYF; CDR3 DNA: TGCGCCAGCAGCCGGCAAGAGACCCAGTACTTC
J gene: TRBJ2-1; V gene: TRBV27; clone size: .; D gene: TRBD2; CDR3 protein: CASTSGRNINEQFF; CDR3 DNA: TGTGCCAGCACTAGCGGGAGAAATATAAATGAGCAGTTCTTC
J gene: TRBJ1-5; V gene: TRBV6-6; clone size: .; D gene: .; CDR3 protein: CASRQTGNQPQHF; CDR3 DNA: TGTGCCAGCAGACAGACTGGCAATCAGCCCCAGCATTTT
J gene: TRBJ1-1; V gene: TRBV5-1; clone size: once; D gene: .; CDR3 protein: CASSLETGNTEAFF; CDR3 DNA: TGCGCCAGCAGCTTGGAAACAGGGAACACTGAAGCTTTCTTT
J gene: TRBJ1-1; V gene: TRBV6-6; clone size: .; D gene: TRBD1; CDR3 protein: CASSLAHRGTEAFF; CDR3 DNA: TGTGCCAGCAGTTTAGCTCACAGGGGCACTGAAGCTTTCTTT
J gene: TRBJ2-5; V gene: TRBV27; clone size: .; D gene: TRBD1; CDR3 protein: CASSLIGTGELAVYQETQYF; CDR3 DNA: TGTGCCAGCAGTTTAATCGGGACAGGGGAACTAGCGGTGTACCAAGAGACCCAGTACTTC
J gene: TRBJ1-1; V gene: TRBV18; clone size: .; D gene: .; CDR3 protein: CASSPMDLNTEAFF; CDR3 DNA: TGTGCCAGCTCACCCATGGACCTAAACACTGAAGCTTTCTTT
J gene: TRBJ2-1; V gene: TRBV9; clone size: .; D gene: .; CDR3 protein: CASSVVSSYNEQFF; CDR3 DNA: TGTGCCAGCAGCGTAGTGAGTTCCTACAATGAGCAGTTCTTC
J gene: TRBJ1-1; V gene: TRBV7-9; clone size: .; D gene: .; CDR3 protein: CASIVQGNTEAFF; CDR3 DNA: TGTGCCAGCATCGTACAGGGGAACACTGAAGCTTTCTTT
J gene: TRBJ2-1; V gene: TRBV4-3; clone size: .; D gene: TRBD2; CDR3 protein: CASSQDTGASGSSYNEQFF; CDR3 DNA: TGCGCCAGCAGCCAAGATACCGGAGCTAGCGGGAGCTCCTACAATGAGCAGTTCTTC
J gene: TRBJ1-5; V gene: TRBV27; clone size: .; D gene: .; CDR3 protein: CASSFKAQGFNQPQHF; CDR3 DNA: TGTGCCAGCAGTTTCAAAGCCCAGGGCTTCAATCAGCCCCAGCATTTT
J gene: TRBJ2-5; V gene: TRBV7-6; clone size: .; D gene: .; CDR3 protein: CASSVGQAPETQYF; CDR3 DNA: TGTGCCAGCAGTGTCGGACAAGCACCAGAGACCCAGTACTTC
J gene: TRBJ1-3; V gene: TRBV2; clone size: .; D gene: .; CDR3 protein: CATALQLFRNTIYF; CDR3 DNA: TGTGCCACCGCGCTGCAGTTGTTCCGAAACACCATATATTTT
J gene: TRBJ2-6; V gene: TRBV5-4; clone size: few; D gene: .; CDR3 protein: CASSLGTRNSGANVLTF; CDR3 DNA: TGTGCCAGCAGTTTAGGGACGAGGAACTCTGGGGCCAACGTCCTGACTTTC
J gene: TRBJ2-2; V gene: TRBV27; clone size: .; D gene: .; CDR3 protein: CASSIHSGGELFF; CDR3 DNA: TGTGCCAGCAGTATACACTCTGGCGGGGAGCTGTTTTTT
J gene: TRBJ2-7; V gene: TRBV28; clone size: .; D gene: .; CDR3 protein: CASSSPGHAGGYEQYF; CDR3 DNA: TGTGCCAGCAGTTCTCCGGGACACGCGGGTGGCTACGAGCAGTACTTC
J gene: TRBJ2-1; V gene: TRBV7-2; clone size: once; D gene: .; CDR3 protein: CASRVWASAGNEQFF; CDR3 DNA: TGTGCCAGCAGGGTATGGGCTAGCGCGGGCAATGAGCAGTTCTTC
J gene: TRBJ1-1; V gene: TRBV7-3; clone size: .; D gene: .; CDR3 protein: CASSLGQNTEAFF; CDR3 DNA: TGTGCCAGCAGCCTGGGACAGAACACTGAAGCTTTCTTT
J gene: TRBJ2-5; V gene: TRBV27; clone size: .; D gene: .; CDR3 protein: CASSSGETQYF; CDR3 DNA: TGTGCCAGCAGTAGTGGAGAGACCCAGTACTTC
J gene: TRBJ2-7; V gene: TRBV9; clone size: .; D gene: .; CDR3 protein: CASSFTPVYEQYF; CDR3 DNA: TGTGCCAGCAGCTTTACACCCGTCTACGAGCAGTACTTC
J gene: TRBJ1-1; V gene: TRBV29-1; clone size: .; D gene: .; CDR3 protein: CSGYRDENTEAFF; CDR3 DNA: TGCAGCGGGTACAGGGATGAGAACACTGAAGCTTTCTTT
J gene: TRBJ2-2; V gene: TRBV6-5; clone size: .; D gene: TRBD1; CDR3 protein: CASSWDSFTGELFF; CDR3 DNA: TGTGCCAGCAGCTGGGACAGCTTCACCGGGGAGCTGTTTTTT
J gene: TRBJ1-5; V gene: TRBV27; clone size: .; D gene: .; CDR3 protein: CASSPLVDSNQPQHF; CDR3 DNA: TGTGCCAGCAGTCCCTTGGTTGACAGCAATCAGCCCCAGCATTTT
J gene: TRBJ2-5; V gene: TRBV27; clone size: .; D gene: TRBD2; CDR3 protein: CASSSRRLAGGPQETQYF; CDR3 DNA: TGTGCCAGCAGTTCAAGACGGCTAGCGGGAGGCCCCCAAGAGACCCAGTACTTC
J gene: TRBJ1-2; V gene: TRBV30; clone size: .; D gene: .; CDR3 protein: CAWSPWDSRKLFSGYTF; CDR3 DNA: TGTGCCTGGAGTCCCTGGGACTCCCGAAAACTATTTTCAGGCTACACCTTC
J gene: TRBJ2-1; V gene: TRBV27; clone size: .; D gene: TRBD2; CDR3 protein: CASSAFVGGPYNEQFF; CDR3 DNA: TGTGCCAGCAGTGCTTTTGTGGGAGGGCCATACAATGAGCAGTTCTTC
J gene: TRBJ2-6; V gene: TRBV5-1; clone size: .; D gene: .; CDR3 protein: CASSFGSGANVLTF; CDR3 DNA: TGCGCCAGCAGCTTTGGCTCTGGGGCCAACGTCCTGACTTTC
J gene: TRBJ2-4; V gene: TRBV9; clone size: .; D gene: TRBD1; CDR3 protein: CASSIDDRASIQYF; CDR3 DNA: TGTGCCAGCAGCATAGACGACAGGGCCTCAATTCAGTACTTC
J gene: TRBJ2-5; V gene: TRBV6-4; clone size: .; D gene: .; CDR3 protein: CASSDRSSGSPVWHF; CDR3 DNA: TGTGCCAGCAGTGACCGGTCGAGCGGGTCCCCAGTCTGGCACTTC
J gene: TRBJ2-5; V gene: TRBV19; clone size: .; D gene: .; CDR3 protein: CASSLGYQETQYF; CDR3 DNA: TGTGCCAGTAGTCTGGGGTACCAAGAGACCCAGTACTTC
J gene: TRBJ1-2; V gene: TRBV11-1; clone size: .; D gene: TRBD1; CDR3 protein: CASSFPTDRGYGYTF; CDR3 DNA: TGTGCCAGCAGCTTCCCAACCGACAGGGGATATGGCTACACCTTC
J gene: TRBJ2-1; V gene: TRBV9; clone size: .; D gene: TRBD2; CDR3 protein: CASSPIAGGAYNEQFF; CDR3 DNA: TGTGCCAGCAGCCCAATAGCGGGAGGAGCCTACAATGAGCAGTTCTTC
J gene: TRBJ1-3; V gene: TRBV7-6; clone size: .; D gene: .; CDR3 protein: CASSLRESGNTIYF; CDR3 DNA: TGTGCCAGCAGCCTCAGGGAATCCGGAAACACCATATATTTT
J gene: TRBJ2-6; V gene: TRBV5-1; clone size: .; D gene: TRBD1; CDR3 protein: CASSPGTGAGANVLTF; CDR3 DNA: TGCGCCAGCAGCCCCGGGACAGGGGCTGGGGCCAACGTCCTGACTTTC
J gene: TRBJ1-1; V gene: TRBV5-6; clone size: .; D gene: .; CDR3 protein: CASSGTGRGTEAFF; CDR3 DNA: TGTGCCAGCAGCGGAACAGGGCGGGGCACTGAAGCTTTCTTT